This T cell receptor (beta chain) came from a study of T cells after yellow fever vaccination. Study-level findings and limits: Most clones from primary vaccination resurfaced after the booster (approximately 95% CD4, 88% CD8).

Trimming took 2 bases from V and 9 from J, leaving 8 bases between them. The CDR3 runs 12 residues. In germline, CDR1 is MNHEY, CDR2 SVGEGT. They built TCR cDNA with 5'RACE template switching, a step that put in a universal primer site and UMIs. MiXCR was run by TCRdb on the 5' RACE reads, yielding one entry per CDR3 protein. Found here are about 330,000 distinct CDR3 sequences, around 8.1% of them singletons; the top ten hold 17%. This clonotype was counted between two and nine times. Its antigen is not identified. The sequencing used PBMCs, collected roughly 46 days after the first yellow fever vaccination. The chain links TRBV6-2 or TRBV6-3 to TRBJ1-5; D unclear. The TCR sequence derives from a man between 18 and 29 years old who received the YFV17D yellow fever vaccine. The CDR3 DNA reads TGTGCCAGCAGTTACGCGGAACGGCCCCAGCATTTT. As protein: CASSYAERPQHF.